This record looks at one TCR beta chain sequence and its context. Its target is unknown. The entry originates in a study of long-term antiretroviral therapy in people with HIV. Looking at the study overall: In the earliest collections, sampling predates the 2015 immediate-ART recommendation by about a decade.

The CDR3 covers 16 residues. The study's findings and limits: ART adherence, viral resistance and therapy changes went undocumented. Within the repertoire, clones expanded before ART were dominant at all time points.

Ahead of DNA extraction, samples held roughly 1-11 million cryopreserved PBMC each. Researchers report immunoSEQ v3.0 was run at survey level. Sequencing used immunoSEQ multiplex PCR; TCRdb keeps in-frame clones, though not all of them. The table has about 16,000 clones, roughly 80% seen once. The V call is TRBV21-1, the J call TRBJ1-4; TRBD1 reflects the table's D call only, with no check against the DNA. TRBV21-1 is a pseudogene locus. Sequenced here: unsorted PBMCs, sampled 1.5 years before starting antiretroviral therapy. The TCR comes from a woman aged 45 to 65 with HIV. CDR3 sequence (DNA): TGTGCCAGCAGCAAGGTTGACACCTCAACTAATGAAAAACTGTTTTTT. Translation gives CASSKVDTSTNEKLFF.